The clone carrying this TCR beta chain was seen a single time. The protocol was immunoSEQ multiplex PCR, while the TCRdb copy is restricted to in-frame clones and leaves out a portion. In the table there are around 150,000 clones, roughly 90% of which are singletons. This specimen belongs to a study of blood T cell repertoires in COVID-19. Germline V gene lookup returns CDR1 DFQATT and CDR2 SNEGSKA (reference sequence). The CDR3 consists of 14 residues. The junction had 8 bases not matched to a gene; V was cut back by 3 bases and J by 7 bases. The sample consisted of PBMCs or T cells enriched from blood (not recorded which). V and J are TRBV20-1 and TRBJ1-4; 7 bases agree with TRBD1. The receptor was derived from a woman in her fifties or sixties who had recovered from COVID-19. As DNA, the CDR3 is TGCAGTGCTAGTTTAGGGGGCGCCTCTGAAAAACTGTTTTTT. Translated: CSASLGGASEKLFF.